Each of the 10 T cell receptor beta chains below was sequenced from the same sample in a study of shared clonotypes between healthy human individuals (TCRdb year 2020). Library preparation used the immunoSEQ multiplex PCR assay. TCRdb holds this immuneACCESS table with in-frame rearrangements only. Some clones are missing; in checked studies, unresolved V genes explain under half, and the rest has no known cause. This sample is represented by 1 million to 1.3 million clones; around 78% of them were singletons. Roughly 0.57% of the sample comes from the top ten. The sequenced sample was memory CD4+ T cells from PBMCs. The sample's cell subset or site label is to be understood as: CD45RA-negative fraction. The source is a man between 18 and 29 years old in good health. Some clones in this sample may be carry-over from other donors' samples.

This clone was counted ten times or more. The V call is TRBV2, the J call TRBJ2-4; TRBD1 is a possible D gene (5 bases). This CDR3 spans 16 amino acids. V was trimmed by 5 bases and J by 0 bases, leaving 14 bases between them. Germline V gene data show CDR1 as SNHLY and CDR2 as FYNNEI. The CDR3, as DNA: TGTGCCAGCAGTCCTCGACAGATTTTAGCCAAAAACATTCAGTACTTC. Encoded protein: CASSPRQILAKNIQYF.

This rearrangement joins TRBV27 to TRBJ2-3; 7 positions match TRBD1. Germline V lookup: CDR1 MNHEY, CDR2 SMNVEV (reference sequence). The ends lost 5 bases at V and 3 bases at J; junction bases unmatched: 17. The CDR3 loop spans 18 amino acids. As DNA, the CDR3 is TGTGCCAGCAGTCTTCTCCGAACAGGGGCATACAGGACAGATACGCAGTATTTT. Protein sequence: CASSLLRTGAYRTDTQYF.

V usage is TRBV4-1 and J usage is TRBJ1-2, with D possibly being TRBD1 (6 bases). Germline-derived CDR1 and CDR2 are MGHRA and YSYEKL. There are 15 residues in the CDR3. V lost 0 bases and J lost 7, with 15 bases in between. The CDR3 protein is CASSQDRAGAGGYTF. The DNA for the CDR3 is TGCGCCAGCAGCCAAGATCGGGCAGGGGCGGGTGGCTACACCTTC.

The CDR3 reads CASSVGGPAGANVLTF. DNA for the CDR3: TGTGCCAGCAGCGTCGGGGGGCCGGCTGGGGCCAACGTCCTGACTTTC. The chain has TRBV9 and TRBJ2-6; tentatively, D is TRBD2 (7 bases). The CDR3 is 16 residues long. Germline assignment: CDR1 SGDLS and CDR2 YYNGEE. Between the trimmed V and J ends, which lost 2 bases and 2 bases, there was a span of 11 bases.

The V gene is TRBV5-1, the J gene TRBJ2-7; no firm D call. This CDR3 contains 14 residues. Germline assignment: CDR1 SGHRS and CDR2 YFSETQ. The ends were cut back, 7 bases at V and 2 bases at J, with 16 bases in the middle. DNA of the CDR3: TGCGCCAGCTCCAGTACCTATGGGGCCTACGAGCAGTACTTC. It yields the protein CASSSTYGAYEQYF.

This clone was detected only a few times. This may be a read error, as it is one base from a much larger clone. V is TRBV4-2 and J is TRBJ1-2, with D possibly TRBD1 on 5 matching bases. Between the trimmed V and J ends, which lost 1 base and 2 bases, there was a span of 5 bases. Per germline, CDR1 LGHNA and CDR2 YNFKEQ. The CDR3 length is 13 residues. CDR3 in amino acids: CASSQGQNYGYTF. CDR3 bases: TGTGCCAGCAGCCAAGGACAGAACTATGGCTACACCTTC.

The rearrangement links TRBV4-1 to TRBJ1-2, with D possibly being TRBD1 (5 bases). Trimming took off 4 bases at V and 3 bases at J, with 15 bases between the two ends. This CDR3 region has 15 residues. The germline V gene has CDR1 MGHRA and CDR2 YSYEKL. As DNA, the CDR3 is TGCGCCAGCAGCCGATCTATGACAGCAGACTATGGCTACACCTTC. Its protein is CASSRSMTADYGYTF.

For the CDR3, the DNA is TGTGCCAGCTCACCATTCAGGGCGACTGAAAAACTGTTTTTT. The encoded protein is CASSPFRATEKLFF. This chain joins TRBV18 and TRBJ1-4; weak D call: TRBD1 (5 bases). V lost 2 bases and J 7 bases, leaving 11 bases between the germline ends. In germline, CDR1 is KGHSH, CDR2 LQKENI. This CDR3 contains 14 residues. Based on the CDR3 plus reference TRBV18 and TRBJ1-4, the full variable domain is NAGVMQNPRHLVRRRGQEARLRCSPMKGHSHVYWYRQLPEEGLKFMVYLQKENIIDESGMPKERFSAEFPKEGPSILRIQQVVRGDSAAYFCASSPFRATEKLFFGSGTQLSVL.

The V and J genes are TRBV6-1 and TRBJ2-7; tentative D call: TRBD1 (5 bases). The length of the CDR3 is 14 residues. Germline V gene sequence: CDR1 MNHNS, CDR2 SASEGT. Trimming left V 4 bases short and J 7 bases short, with 17 bases between. CDR3 residues: CASSAQGATGEQYF. The CDR3 region has the DNA TGTGCCAGCAGTGCCCAAGGGGCTACTGGGGAGCAGTACTTC.

The genes are TRBV6-1 and TRBJ1-5; 9 positions agree with TRBD1. The CDR3 runs 15 residues. V lost 6 bases, J lost 4 bases, and 7 bases stayed unmatched. CDR1 MNHNS and CDR2 SASEGT come from the germline V gene. The CDR3: CASRRTGTGNQPQHF. In DNA, the CDR3 is TGTGCCAGCAGGCGAACCGGGACAGGGAATCAGCCCCAGCATTTT.